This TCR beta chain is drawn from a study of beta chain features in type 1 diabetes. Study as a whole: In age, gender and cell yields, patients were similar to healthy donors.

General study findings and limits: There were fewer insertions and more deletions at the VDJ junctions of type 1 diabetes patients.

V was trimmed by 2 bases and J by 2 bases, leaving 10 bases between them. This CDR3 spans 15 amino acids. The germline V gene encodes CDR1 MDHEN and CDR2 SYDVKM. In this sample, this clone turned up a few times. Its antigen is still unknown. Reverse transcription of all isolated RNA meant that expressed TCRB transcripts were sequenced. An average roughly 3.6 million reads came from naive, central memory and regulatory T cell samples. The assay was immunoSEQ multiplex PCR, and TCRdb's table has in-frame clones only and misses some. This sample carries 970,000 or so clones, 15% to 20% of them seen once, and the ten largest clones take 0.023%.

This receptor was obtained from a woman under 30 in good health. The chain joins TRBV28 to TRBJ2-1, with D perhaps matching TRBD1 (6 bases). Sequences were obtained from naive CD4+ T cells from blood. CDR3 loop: CASSLPGAPYNEQFF. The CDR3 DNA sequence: TGTGCCAGCAGTTTACCAGGGGCCCCCTACAATGAGCAGTTCTTC.